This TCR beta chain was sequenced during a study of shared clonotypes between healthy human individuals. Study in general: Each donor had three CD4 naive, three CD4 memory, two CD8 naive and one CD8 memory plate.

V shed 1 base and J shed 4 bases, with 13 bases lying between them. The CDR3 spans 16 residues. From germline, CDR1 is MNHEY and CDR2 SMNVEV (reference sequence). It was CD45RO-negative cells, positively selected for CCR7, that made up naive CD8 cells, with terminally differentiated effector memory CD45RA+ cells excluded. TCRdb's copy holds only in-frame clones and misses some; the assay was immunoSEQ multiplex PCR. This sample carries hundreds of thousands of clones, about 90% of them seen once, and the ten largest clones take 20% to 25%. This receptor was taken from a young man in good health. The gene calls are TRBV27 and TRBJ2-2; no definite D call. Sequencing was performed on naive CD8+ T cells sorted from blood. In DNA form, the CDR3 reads TGTGCCAGCAGTTTATTTTTCGGCGGTATCACCGGGGAGCTGTTTTTT. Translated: CASSLFFGGITGELFF.